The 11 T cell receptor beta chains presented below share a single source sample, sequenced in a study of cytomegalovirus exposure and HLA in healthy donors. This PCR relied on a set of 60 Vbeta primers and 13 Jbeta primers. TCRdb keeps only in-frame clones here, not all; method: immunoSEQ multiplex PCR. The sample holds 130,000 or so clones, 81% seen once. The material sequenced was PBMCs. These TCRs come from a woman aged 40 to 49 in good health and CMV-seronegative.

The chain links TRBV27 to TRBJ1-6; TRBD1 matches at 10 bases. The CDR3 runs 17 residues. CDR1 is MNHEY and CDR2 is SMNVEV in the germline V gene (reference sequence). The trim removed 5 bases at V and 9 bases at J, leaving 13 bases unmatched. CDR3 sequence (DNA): TGTGCCAGCAGTGGAACGGGAGCCGGGACAGGGGCTTCACCCCTCCACTTT. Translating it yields CASSGTGAGTGASPLHF.

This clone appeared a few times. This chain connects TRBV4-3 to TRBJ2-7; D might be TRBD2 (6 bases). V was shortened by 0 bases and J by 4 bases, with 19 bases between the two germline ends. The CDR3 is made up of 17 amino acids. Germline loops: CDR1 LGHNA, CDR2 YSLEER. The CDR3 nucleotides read TGCGCCAGCAGCCAAGATTCCCCAACCGGGAGTAAGTACGAGCAGTACTTC. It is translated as CASSQDSPTGSKYEQYF.

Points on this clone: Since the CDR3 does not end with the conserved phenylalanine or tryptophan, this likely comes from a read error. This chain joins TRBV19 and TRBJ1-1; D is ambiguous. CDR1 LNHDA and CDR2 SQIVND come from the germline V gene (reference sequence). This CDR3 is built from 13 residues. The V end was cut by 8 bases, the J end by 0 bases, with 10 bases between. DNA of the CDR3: TGTGCCAGTGAGGCGCCCTTGAACACTGAAGCTTTCTCT. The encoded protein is CASEAPLNTEAFS.

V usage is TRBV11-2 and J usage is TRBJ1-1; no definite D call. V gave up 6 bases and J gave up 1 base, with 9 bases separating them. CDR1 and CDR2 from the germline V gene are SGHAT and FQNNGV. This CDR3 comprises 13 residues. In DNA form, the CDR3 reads TGTGCCAGCAGGTTAACAGCGAACACTGAAGCTTTCTTT. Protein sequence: CASRLTANTEAFF.

CDR3 protein: CASSQPPYEATNEKLFF. The DNA of the CDR3 is TGTGCCAGCAGCCAACCCCCCTATGAGGCAACTAATGAAAAACTGTTTTTT. The rearrangement joins TRBV4-2 to TRBJ1-4; D is unresolved. The CDR3 loop spans 17 amino acids. The germline V gene has CDR1 LGHNA and CDR2 YNFKEQ. Trimming pared 2 bases from V and 0 bases from J, leaving 13 bases between.

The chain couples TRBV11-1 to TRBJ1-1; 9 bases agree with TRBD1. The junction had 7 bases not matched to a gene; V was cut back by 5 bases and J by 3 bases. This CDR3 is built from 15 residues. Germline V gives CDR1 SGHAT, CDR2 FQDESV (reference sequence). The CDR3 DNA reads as TGTGCCAGCAGCCTTTACAGGGGGCTGTACACTGAAGCTTTCTTT. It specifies CASSLYRGLYTEAFF. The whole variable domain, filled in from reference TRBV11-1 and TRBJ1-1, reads EAEVAQSPRYKITEKSQAVAFWCDPISGHATLYWYRQILGQGPELLVQFQDESVVDDSQLPKDRFSAERLKGVDSTLKIQPAELGDSAMYLCASSLYRGLYTEAFFGQGTRLTVV.

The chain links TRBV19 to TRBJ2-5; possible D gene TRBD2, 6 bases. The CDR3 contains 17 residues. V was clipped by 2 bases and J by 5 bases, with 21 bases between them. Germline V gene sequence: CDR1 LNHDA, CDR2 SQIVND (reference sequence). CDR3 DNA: TGTGCCAGTAGTATACGGTCTAGCGCATATCCTTGGGAGACCCAGTACTTC. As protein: CASSIRSSAYPWETQYF.

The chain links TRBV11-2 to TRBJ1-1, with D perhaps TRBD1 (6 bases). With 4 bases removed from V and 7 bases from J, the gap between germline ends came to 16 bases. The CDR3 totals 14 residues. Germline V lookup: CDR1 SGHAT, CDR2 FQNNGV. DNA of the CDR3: TGTGCCAGCAGCTCAATCCAGGGGAGGGGTGAAGCTTTCTTT. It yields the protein CASSSIQGRGEAFF.

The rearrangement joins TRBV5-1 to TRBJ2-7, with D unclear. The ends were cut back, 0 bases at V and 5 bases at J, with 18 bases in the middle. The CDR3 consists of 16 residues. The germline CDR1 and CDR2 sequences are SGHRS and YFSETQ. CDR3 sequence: CASSLGGVEPFDEQYF. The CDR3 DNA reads TGCGCCAGCAGCTTGGGTGGAGTAGAACCCTTTGACGAGCAGTACTTC.

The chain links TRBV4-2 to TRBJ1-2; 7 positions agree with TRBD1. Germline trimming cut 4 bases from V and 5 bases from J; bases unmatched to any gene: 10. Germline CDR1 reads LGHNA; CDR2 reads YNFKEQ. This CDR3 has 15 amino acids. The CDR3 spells CASSPSDRDGYGYTF. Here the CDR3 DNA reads TGTGCCAGCAGCCCGAGCGACAGGGACGGATATGGCTACACCTTC.

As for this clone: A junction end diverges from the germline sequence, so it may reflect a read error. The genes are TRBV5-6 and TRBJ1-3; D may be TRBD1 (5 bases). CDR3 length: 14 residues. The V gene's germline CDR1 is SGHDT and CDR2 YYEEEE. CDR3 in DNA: TGTGCCAGCAACTTGGGGCTGGTCGGAAACACCATATATTTT. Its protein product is CASNLGLVGNTIYF.